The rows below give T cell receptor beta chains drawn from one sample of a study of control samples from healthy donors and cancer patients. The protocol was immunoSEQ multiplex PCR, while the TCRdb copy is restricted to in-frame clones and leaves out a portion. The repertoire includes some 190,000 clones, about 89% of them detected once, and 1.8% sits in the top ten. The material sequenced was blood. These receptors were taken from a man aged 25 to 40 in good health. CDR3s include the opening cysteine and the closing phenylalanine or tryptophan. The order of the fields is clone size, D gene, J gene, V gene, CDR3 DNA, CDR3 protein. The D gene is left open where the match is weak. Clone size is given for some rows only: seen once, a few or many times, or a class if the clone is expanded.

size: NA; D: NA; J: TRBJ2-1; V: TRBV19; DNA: TGTGCCAGTAGTTCGGGCAGTTCCGCCTACAATGAGCAGTTCTTC; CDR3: CASSSGSSAYNEQFF
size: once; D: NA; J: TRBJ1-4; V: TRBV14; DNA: TGTGCCAGCAGCCAAGAGACTTCCTGGAAAGGGAATGAAAAACTGTTTTTT; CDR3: CASSQETSWKGNEKLFF
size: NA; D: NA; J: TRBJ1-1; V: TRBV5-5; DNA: TGTGCCAGCGTGCTGAACCCCCAACGGAACACTGAAGCTTTCTTT; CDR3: CASVLNPQRNTEAFF
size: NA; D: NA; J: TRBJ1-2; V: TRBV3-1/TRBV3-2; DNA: TGTGCCAGCAGCCAAAGAAACGCCAGAGGGGATGGCTACACCTTC; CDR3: CASSQRNARGDGYTF
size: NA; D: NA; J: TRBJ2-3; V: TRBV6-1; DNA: TGTGCCAGCAGTGAGAGGCGGGGCGGCACAGATACGCAGTATTTT; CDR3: CASSERRGGTDTQYF
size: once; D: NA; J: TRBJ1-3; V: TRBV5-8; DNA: TGTGCCAGCAGCCAGAAGAGACAGAGCTCTGGAAACACCATATATTTT; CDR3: CASSQKRQSSGNTIYF
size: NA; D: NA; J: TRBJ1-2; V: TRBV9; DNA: TGTGCCAGCACCTCAGGAGGGCAGGGGAATTTGGCTAGTGGCTATGGCTACACCTTC; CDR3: CASTSGGQGNLASGYGYTF
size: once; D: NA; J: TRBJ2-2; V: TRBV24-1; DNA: TGTGCCACCAGCCCGGTGGGGGAAGGTACCGGGGAGCTGTTTTTT; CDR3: CATSPVGEGTGELFF
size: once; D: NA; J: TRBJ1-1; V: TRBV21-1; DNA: TGTGCCAGCAGCAAAGGGAGCGGGAACACTGAAGCTTTCTTT; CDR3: CASSKGSGNTEAFF
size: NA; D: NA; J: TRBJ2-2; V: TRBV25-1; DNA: TGTGCCAGCAGTCCACTCTACACCGGGGAGCTGTTTTTT; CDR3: CASSPLYTGELFF
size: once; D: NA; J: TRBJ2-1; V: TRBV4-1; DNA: TGCGCCAGAGGGGGGGACTTATGGCGCAATGAGCAGTTCTTC; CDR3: CARGGDLWRNEQFF
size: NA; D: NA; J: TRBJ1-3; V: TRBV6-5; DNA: TGTGCCATCCAACCCGGGGGCGTCGGAAACACCATATATTTT; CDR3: CAIQPGGVGNTIYF
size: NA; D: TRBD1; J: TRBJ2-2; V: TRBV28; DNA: TGTGCCAGCAGTTTTCTGCGGACAGGGTTGACCGGGGAGCTGTTTTTT; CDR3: CASSFLRTGLTGELFF
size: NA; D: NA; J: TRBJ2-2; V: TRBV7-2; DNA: TGTGCCAGCAGCTCGTATTCCGGTATCTCCACCGGGGAGCTGTTTTTT; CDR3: CASSSYSGISTGELFF
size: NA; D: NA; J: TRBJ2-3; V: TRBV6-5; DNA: TGTGCCAGCAGCCGTACAGGGTATTTAACAGATACGCAGTATTTT; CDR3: CASSRTGYLTDTQYF
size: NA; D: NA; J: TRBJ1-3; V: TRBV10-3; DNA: TGTGCCATCAGTCCGGCCGGGGAGAAACCTGGAAACACCATATATTTT; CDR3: CAISPAGEKPGNTIYF
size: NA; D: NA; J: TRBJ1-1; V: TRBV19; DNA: TGTGCCAGTAGAAGATTGGGGGGAGGAACTGAAGCTTTCTTT; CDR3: CASRRLGGGTEAFF
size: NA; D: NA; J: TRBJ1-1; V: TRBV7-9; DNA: TGTGCCAGCAGCCCTGTAGACTTTAACACTGAAGCTTTCTTT; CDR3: CASSPVDFNTEAFF
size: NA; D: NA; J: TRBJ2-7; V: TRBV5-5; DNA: TGTGCCAGCAGCTTGAGGGGGGTTGTCGGTAACGAGCAGTACTTC; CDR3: CASSLRGVVGNEQYF
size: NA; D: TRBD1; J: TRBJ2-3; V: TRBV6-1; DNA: TGTGCCAGCAGTGAAGCGGGGGACAGAGATTATGGCACAGATACGCAGTATTTT; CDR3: CASSEAGDRDYGTDTQYF
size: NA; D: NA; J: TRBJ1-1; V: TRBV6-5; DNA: TGTGCCAGCAAGGGGGTGGGGAACACTGAAGCTTTCTTT; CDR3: CASKGVGNTEAFF
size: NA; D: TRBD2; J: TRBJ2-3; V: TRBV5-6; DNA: TGTGCCAGCAGCTTGGGGCCCCCTAGCGGGGCCACAGATACGCAGTATTTT; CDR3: CASSLGPPSGATDTQYF
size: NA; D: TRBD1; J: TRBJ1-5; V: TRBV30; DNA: TGTGCCTGGAGCCTGGGACAGGGGCATAATCAGCCCCAGCATTTT; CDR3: CAWSLGQGHNQPQHF
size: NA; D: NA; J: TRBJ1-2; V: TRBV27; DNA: TGTGCCAGCAGGACCCTATATGGGGGCGCGACTGGAAACGACTATGGCTACACCTTC; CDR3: CASRTLYGGATGNDYGYTF
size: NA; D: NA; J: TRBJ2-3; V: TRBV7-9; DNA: TGTGCCAGCAGCCCTCCCTTTGGGGCTACCAGCACAGATACGCAGTATTTT; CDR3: CASSPPFGATSTDTQYF
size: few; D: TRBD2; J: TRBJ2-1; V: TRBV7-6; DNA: TGTGCCAGCAGCTTAGGGCTAGCGGGGGCCGGTGAGCAGTTCTTC; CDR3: CASSLGLAGAGEQFF
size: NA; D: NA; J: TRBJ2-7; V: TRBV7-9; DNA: TGTGCCAGCAGCTTTGATCAGGTCTCGACCTACGAGCAGTACTTC; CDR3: CASSFDQVSTYEQYF
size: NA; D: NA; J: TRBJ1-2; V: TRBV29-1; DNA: TGCAGCGTGGGAAAGGTCTGGGGGGCGGATGGCTACACCTTC; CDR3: CSVGKVWGADGYTF
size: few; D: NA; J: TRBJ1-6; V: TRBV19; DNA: TGTGCCAGTAGTATAGGAAACCGGGTCCTGGAACACTTCCACTTT; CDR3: CASSIGNRVLEHFHF
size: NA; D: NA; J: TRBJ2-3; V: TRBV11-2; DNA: TGTGCCAGCAGCTTAGATAAGGGGTCAGATACGCAGTATTTT; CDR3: CASSLDKGSDTQYF
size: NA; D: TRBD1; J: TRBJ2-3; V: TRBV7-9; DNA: TGTGCCAGCAGCTACCCGGGACAGGGTTTAGATACGCAGTATTTT; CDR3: CASSYPGQGLDTQYF
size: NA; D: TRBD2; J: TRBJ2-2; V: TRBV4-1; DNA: TGCGCCAGCAGCCAACGCGGTCTAGCGGGGGGGCTAGGCACCGGGGAGCTGTTTTTT; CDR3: CASSQRGLAGGLGTGELFF
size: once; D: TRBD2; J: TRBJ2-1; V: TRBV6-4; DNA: TGTGCCAGCAGTGCTCCGCGGGGGGGCAAAGGGAATGAGCAGTTCTTC; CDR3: CASSAPRGGKGNEQFF
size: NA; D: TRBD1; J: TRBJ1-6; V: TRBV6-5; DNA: TGTGCCAGCAGTTACTCGGGACAGGACTCACGGCCCCTCCACTTT; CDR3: CASSYSGQDSRPLHF
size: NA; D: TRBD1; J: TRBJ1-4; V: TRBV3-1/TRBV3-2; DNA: TGTGCCAGCAGCCAAGGTACAGGGGGCAATGAAAAACTGTTTTTT; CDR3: CASSQGTGGNEKLFF
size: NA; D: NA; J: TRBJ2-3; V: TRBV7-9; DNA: TGTGCAGGAGATCACCAAACCGGGACGCAGTATTTT; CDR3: CAGDHQTGTQYF
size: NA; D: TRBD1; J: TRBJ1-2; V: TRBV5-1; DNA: TGCGCCAGCAGCCCCGCGACAGGGTCCGTCTATGGCTACACCTTC; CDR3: CASSPATGSVYGYTF
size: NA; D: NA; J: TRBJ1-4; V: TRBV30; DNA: TGTGCCTGGAGGAGGGGTTTTGCTGAAAAACTGTTTTTT; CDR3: CAWRRGFAEKLFF
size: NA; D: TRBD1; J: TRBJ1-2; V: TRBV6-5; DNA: TGTGCCAGCAGCGGGACAGCTAACTATGGCTACACCTTC; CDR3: CASSGTANYGYTF
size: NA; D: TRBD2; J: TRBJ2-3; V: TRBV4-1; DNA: TGCGCCAGCAGCCTCGGACTAGCGTTTACAGATACGCAGTATTTT; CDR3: CASSLGLAFTDTQYF
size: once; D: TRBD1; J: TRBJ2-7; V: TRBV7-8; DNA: TGTGCCAGCAGCCCCCGGGACAGAGGCCCCTACGAGCAGTACTTC; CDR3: CASSPRDRGPYEQYF
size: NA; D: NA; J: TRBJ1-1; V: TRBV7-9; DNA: TGTGCCAGCAGCTTATACTACGGGGGGGACACTGAAGCTTTCTTT; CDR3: CASSLYYGGDTEAFF
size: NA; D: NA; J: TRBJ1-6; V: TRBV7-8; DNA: TGTGCCAGCAGCTTAGTCAGGGACGATTCACCCCTCCACTTT; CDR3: CASSLVRDDSPLHF
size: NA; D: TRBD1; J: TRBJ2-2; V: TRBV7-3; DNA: TGTGCCAGCAGCTTATTTCCAAGAGGACAGGGGGGAGCCGGGGAGCTGTTTTTT; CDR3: CASSLFPRGQGGAGELFF
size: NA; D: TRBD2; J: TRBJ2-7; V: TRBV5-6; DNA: TGTGCCAGCCGCGGGGAGGGAAAATCCTACGAGCAGTACTTC; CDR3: CASRGEGKSYEQYF
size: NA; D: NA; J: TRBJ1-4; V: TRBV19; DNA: TGTGCCAGTAGCAATCCCGGGACCCTTAATGAAAAACTGTTTTTT; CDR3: CASSNPGTLNEKLFF
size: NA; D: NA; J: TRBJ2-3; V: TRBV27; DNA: TGTGCCAGCAGTTCGACTTGGCGGATCACAGATACGCAGTATTTT; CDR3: CASSSTWRITDTQYF
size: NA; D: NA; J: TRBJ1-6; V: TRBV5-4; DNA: TGTGCCAGCAGCCCCTTCCCACAGGAGAGCTCCTATAATTCACCCCTCCACTTT; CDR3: CASSPFPQESSYNSPLHF
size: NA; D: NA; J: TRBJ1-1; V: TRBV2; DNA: TGTGCCAGCCCCGGCCCAAGGGGGAACACTGAAGCTTTCTTT; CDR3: CASPGPRGNTEAFF
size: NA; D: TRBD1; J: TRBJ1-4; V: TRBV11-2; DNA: TGTGCCAGCAGCCGCCGCCCTTCGGGACAGGCCCTGCGTGATGAAAAACTGTTTTTT; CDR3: CASSRRPSGQALRDEKLFF